This TCR beta chain was recovered during a study of Graves' ophthalmopathy and Graves' hyperthyroidism. Background on the study: Researchers obtained peripheral blood at initial diagnosis, before any treatment had begun. Study-wide results and caveats: Sensitivity of around 86% and specificity of about 84% were achieved when a 13-signature model separated ophthalmopathy from stable hyperthyroidism. Blood shared most expanded thyroid clonotypes above 0.001 frequency.

This clonotype has a count of ten or more. Antigen unknown. Amplification targeted the TCR beta CDR3 regions, with RNA transcripts as the source material. The authors performed first-round RT-PCR with HTBI primers and then a second-round multiplex PCR. TCRdb reprocessed the multiplex PCR reads via MiXCR and lists one record per CDR3 protein. The sample lists approximately 210,000 distinct CDR3 sequences, roughly 21% occurring once. The CDR3 is made up of 13 amino acids. The V and J ends lost 8 bases and 0 bases respectively, with 7 bases between them. Germline V gives CDR1 SNHLY, CDR2 FYNNEI. Other autoimmune diseases, uncontrolled infections, pregnancy and lactation each led to patient exclusion.

Sequenced sample: peripheral blood. The chain uses TRBV2 and TRBJ2-2, with D unclear. The receptor comes from a woman aged 50 to 60 with Graves' ophthalmopathy. The CDR3, as DNA: TGTGCCAGCCAGGCAACGAACACCGGGGAGCTGTTTTTT. Its protein product is CASQATNTGELFF.